The source of this TCR beta chain is a study of T cell responses to AZD1222 COVID-19 vaccine. The table came from immunoSEQ multiplex PCR; TCRdb's copy has only in-frame clones and leaves some out. The sample holds about 110,000 clones; roughly 90% are singletons and the top ten take under 9.5%. Trimming removed 6 bases at V and 8 bases at J, with 7 bases between. The CDR3 length is 11 residues. From germline, CDR1 is MNHEY and CDR2 SVGAGI. This clone was seen once. The chain couples TRBV6-5 to TRBJ2-2; no definite D call. The TCR comes from an adult who received the AZD1222 COVID-19 vaccine. The material sequenced was peripheral blood, taken 28 days after the second AZD1222 dose. CDR3 coding DNA: TGTGCCAGCAGACTCAGAGGGGAGCTGTTTTTT. Amino acids: CASRLRGELFF.